This T cell receptor beta chain derives from a study of blood T cells in healthy people across ages. Germline lookup yields CDR1 SQVTM and CDR2 ANQGSEA. There are 13 residues in the CDR3. Each sample had at least 6 million PBMCs isolated. Notes on the study in general: Compared with aged donors, long-lived donors showed fewer expanded clones, suggesting selection. No one knew whether donors had CMV, which possibly confounded expanded clonotype changes.

Using a J-beta primer mix together with a sample-barcoded 5' primer, a second PCR was run for about 7 to 12 cycles. Via MiXCR, TCRdb re-called the 5' RACE reads, giving one row per CDR3 protein. The data contain 650,000 to 1,000,000 distinct CDR3 sequences, 36% of them singletons. About this clonotype itself: Its matching antigen is unknown.

This rearrangement joins TRBV29-1 to TRBJ2-5; D is undetermined. The DNA end is a closer match to TRBJ2-7, so the J assignment may be wrong. Material: blood. The TCR sequence derives from a man between 18 and 35 years old in good health. The CDR3 protein is CSVEAEPPSEQYF. DNA of the CDR3: TGCAGCGTTGAAGCAGAGCCTCCATCCGAGCAGTACTTC.